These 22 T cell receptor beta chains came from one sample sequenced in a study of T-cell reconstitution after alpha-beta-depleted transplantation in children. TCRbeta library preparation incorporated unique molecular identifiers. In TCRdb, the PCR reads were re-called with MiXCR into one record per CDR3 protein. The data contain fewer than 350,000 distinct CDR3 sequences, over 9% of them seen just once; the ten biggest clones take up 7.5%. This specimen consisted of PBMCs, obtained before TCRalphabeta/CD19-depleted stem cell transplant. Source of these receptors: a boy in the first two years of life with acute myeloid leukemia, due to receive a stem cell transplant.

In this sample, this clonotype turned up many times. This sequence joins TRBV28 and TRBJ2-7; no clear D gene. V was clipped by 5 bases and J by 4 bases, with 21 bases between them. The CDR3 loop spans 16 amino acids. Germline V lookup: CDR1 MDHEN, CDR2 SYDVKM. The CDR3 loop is CASSPGWPTFSYEQYF. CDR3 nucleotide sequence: TGTGCCAGCAGTCCCGGGTGGCCGACGTTTAGTTACGAGCAGTACTTC.

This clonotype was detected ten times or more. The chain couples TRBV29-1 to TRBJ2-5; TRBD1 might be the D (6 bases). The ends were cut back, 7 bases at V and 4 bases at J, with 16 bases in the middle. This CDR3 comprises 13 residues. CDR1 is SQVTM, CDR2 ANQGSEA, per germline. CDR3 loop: CSAAQGLAETQYF. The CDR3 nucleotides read TGCAGCGCTGCCCAGGGGCTGGCAGAGACCCAGTACTTC.

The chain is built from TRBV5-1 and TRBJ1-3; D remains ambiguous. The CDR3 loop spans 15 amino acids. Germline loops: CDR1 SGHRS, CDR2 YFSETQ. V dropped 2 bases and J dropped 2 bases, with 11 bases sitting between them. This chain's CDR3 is CASSFRGDTGNTIYF. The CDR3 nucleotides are TGCGCCAGCAGCTTTCGAGGAGACACTGGAAACACCATATATTTT.

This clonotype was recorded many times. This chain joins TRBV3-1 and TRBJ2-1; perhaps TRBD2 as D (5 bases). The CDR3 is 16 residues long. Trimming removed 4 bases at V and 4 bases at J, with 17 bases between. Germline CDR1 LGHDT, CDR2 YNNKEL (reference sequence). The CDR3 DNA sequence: TGTGCCAGCAGCCGACTAAGACAAGGAGTGTACAATGAGCAGTTCTTC. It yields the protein CASSRLRQGVYNEQFF.

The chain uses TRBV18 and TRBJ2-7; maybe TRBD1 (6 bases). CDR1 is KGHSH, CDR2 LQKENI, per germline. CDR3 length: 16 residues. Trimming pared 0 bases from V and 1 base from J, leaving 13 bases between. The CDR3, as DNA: TGTGCCAGCTCACCACCCGGACAGAGTCCATCCTACGAGCAGTACTTC. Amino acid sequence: CASSPPGQSPSYEQYF. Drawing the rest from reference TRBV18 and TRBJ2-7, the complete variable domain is NAGVMQNPRHLVRRRGQEARLRCSPMKGHSHVYWYRQLPEEGLKFMVYLQKENIIDESGMPKERFSAEFPKEGPSILRIQQVVRGDSAAYFCASSPPGQSPSYEQYFGPGTRLTVT.

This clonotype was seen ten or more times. The CDR3 DNA reads TGCAGTGTTAGGACGGGAGAAGAGACCCAGTACTTC. Translated, it gives CSVRTGEETQYF. The genes are TRBV20-1 and TRBJ2-5; a possible D gene is TRBD2 (6 bases). The CDR3 contains 12 residues. The ends were cut back, 7 bases at V and 3 bases at J, with 12 bases in the middle. CDR1 is DFQATT and CDR2 is SNEGSKA in the germline V gene (reference sequence).

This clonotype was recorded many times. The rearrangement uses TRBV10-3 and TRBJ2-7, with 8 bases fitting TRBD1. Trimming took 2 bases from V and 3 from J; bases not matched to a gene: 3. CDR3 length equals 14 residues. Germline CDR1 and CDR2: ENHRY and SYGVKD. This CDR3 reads CAISEAGGSYEQYF. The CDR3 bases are TGTGCCATCAGTGAGGCAGGGGGCAGCTACGAGCAGTACTTC.

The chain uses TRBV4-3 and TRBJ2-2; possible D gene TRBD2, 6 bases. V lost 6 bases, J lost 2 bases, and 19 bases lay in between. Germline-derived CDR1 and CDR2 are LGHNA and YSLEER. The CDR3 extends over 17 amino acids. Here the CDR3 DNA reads TGCGCCAGCAGTCACAACGCTCTAGCGACCAACACCGGGGAGCTGTTTTTT. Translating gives CASSHNALATNTGELFF.

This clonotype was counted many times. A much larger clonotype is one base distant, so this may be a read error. CDR3 in amino acids: CASSSLDPYEQYF. DNA of the CDR3: TGTGCCAGCAGCTCCCTAGACCCCTACGAGCAGTACTTC. This chain uses TRBV7-9 with TRBJ2-7; D uncertain. Trimming took off 4 bases at V and 2 bases at J, with 9 bases between the two ends. Germline V gene lookup returns CDR1 SEHNR and CDR2 FQNEAQ (reference sequence). The CDR3 spans 13 residues.

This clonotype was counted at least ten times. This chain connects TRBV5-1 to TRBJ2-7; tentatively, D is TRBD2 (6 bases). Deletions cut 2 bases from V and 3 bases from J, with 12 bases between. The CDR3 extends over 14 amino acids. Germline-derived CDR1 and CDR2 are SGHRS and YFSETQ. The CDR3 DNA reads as TGCGCCAGCAGCTTTGGGTTGGGAGGCTACGAGCAGTACTTC. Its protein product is CASSFGLGGYEQYF.

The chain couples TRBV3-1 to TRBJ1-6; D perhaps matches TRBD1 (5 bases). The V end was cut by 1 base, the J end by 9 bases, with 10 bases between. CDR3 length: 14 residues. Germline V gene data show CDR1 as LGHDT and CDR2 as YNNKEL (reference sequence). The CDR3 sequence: CASSQVDKSSPLHF. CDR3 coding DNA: TGTGCCAGCAGCCAAGTGGACAAAAGTTCACCCCTCCACTTT.

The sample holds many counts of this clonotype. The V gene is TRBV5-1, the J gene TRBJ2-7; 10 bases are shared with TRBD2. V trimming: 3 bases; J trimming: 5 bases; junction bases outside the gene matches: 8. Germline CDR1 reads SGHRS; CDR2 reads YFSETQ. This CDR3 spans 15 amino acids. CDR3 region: CASSSLAGLIHEQYF. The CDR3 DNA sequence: TGCGCCAGCAGCTCACTAGCGGGACTCATCCACGAGCAGTACTTC.

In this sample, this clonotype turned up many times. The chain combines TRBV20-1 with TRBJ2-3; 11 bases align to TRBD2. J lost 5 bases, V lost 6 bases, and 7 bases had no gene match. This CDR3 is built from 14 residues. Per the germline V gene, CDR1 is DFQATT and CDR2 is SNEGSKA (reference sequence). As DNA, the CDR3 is TGCAGTGCACGAACTAGCGGGAGAGGAGATACGCAGTATTTT. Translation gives CSARTSGRGDTQYF.

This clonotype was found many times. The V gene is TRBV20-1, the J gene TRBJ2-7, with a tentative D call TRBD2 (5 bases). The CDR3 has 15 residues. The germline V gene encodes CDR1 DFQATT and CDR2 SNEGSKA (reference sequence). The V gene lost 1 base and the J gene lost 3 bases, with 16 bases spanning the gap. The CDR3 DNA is TGCAGTGCTAGAGGTGGGAGATCTGGACTCTACGAGCAGTACTTC. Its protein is CSARGGRSGLYEQYF.

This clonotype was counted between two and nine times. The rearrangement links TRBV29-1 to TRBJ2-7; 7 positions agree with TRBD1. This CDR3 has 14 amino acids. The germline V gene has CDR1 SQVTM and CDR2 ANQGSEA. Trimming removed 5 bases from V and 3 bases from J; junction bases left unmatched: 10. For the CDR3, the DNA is TGCAGCGTTACCCCCCGGGACAGCGACTACGAGCAGTACTTC. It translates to CSVTPRDSDYEQYF.

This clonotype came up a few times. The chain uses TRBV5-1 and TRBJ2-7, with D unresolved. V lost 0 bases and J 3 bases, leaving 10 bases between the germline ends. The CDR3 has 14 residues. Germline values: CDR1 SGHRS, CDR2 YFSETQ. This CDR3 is CASSLGGGNYEQYF. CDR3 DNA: TGCGCCAGCAGCTTGGGCGGCGGTAACTACGAGCAGTACTTC.

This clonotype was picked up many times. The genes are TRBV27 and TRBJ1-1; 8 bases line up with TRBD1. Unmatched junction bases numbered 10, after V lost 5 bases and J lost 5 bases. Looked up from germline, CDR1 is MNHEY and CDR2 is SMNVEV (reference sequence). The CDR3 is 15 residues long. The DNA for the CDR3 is TGTGCCAGCAGTCCTTCGCAGGGGGCCTCTACTGAAGCTTTCTTT. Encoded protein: CASSPSQGASTEAFF.

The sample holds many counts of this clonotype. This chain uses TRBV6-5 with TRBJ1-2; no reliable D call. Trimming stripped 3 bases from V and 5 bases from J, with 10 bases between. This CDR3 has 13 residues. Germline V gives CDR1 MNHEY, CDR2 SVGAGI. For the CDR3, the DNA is TGTGCCAGCAGTTATAGTAGGGAATATGGCTACACCTTC. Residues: CASSYSREYGYTF.

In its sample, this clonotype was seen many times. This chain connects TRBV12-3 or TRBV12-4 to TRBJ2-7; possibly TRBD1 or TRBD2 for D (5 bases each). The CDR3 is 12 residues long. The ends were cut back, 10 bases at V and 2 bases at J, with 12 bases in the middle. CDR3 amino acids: CATSGRTYEQYF. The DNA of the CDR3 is TGTGCCACCTCGGGACGGACCTACGAGCAGTACTTC.

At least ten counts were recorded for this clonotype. CDR3 coding DNA: TGTGCCAGCAGCTTATTCCGGGGGTACGAGCAGTACTTC. It codes for CASSLFRGYEQYF. V gene TRBV7-3 combines with J gene TRBJ2-7; perhaps TRBD2 as D (6 bases). The germline V and J ends were trimmed by 2 bases and 4 bases, with 9 bases remaining between them. This CDR3 region has 13 residues. Germline assignment: CDR1 SGHTA and CDR2 FQGTGA.

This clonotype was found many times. The CDR3 region has the DNA TGCGCCAGCAGCCACCCCGACGGGGTGCGTTGGGAGCTGTTTTTT. Residues: CASSHPDGVRWELFF. The chain uses TRBV5-1 and TRBJ2-2; tentatively, D is TRBD2 (5 bases). With 4 bases removed from V and 9 bases from J, the gap between germline ends came to 19 bases. CDR3 length: 15 amino acids. Germline V gene lookup returns CDR1 SGHRS and CDR2 YFSETQ.

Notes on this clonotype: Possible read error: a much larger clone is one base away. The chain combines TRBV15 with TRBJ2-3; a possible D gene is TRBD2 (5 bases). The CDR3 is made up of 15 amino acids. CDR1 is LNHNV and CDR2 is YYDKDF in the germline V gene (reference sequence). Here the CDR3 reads CATNPGRASTDRQYF. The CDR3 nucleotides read TGTGCCACCAACCCTGGGCGCGCTAGCACAGATAGGCAGTATTTT.